The clone carrying this TCR beta chain has a handful of counts. The antigen remains unidentified. The CDR3 has 17 amino acids. In germline, CDR1 is LGHNA, CDR2 YNFKEQ. Unmatched junction bases numbered 10, after V lost 0 bases and J lost 3 bases. The record originates from a study of T cells in localized non-small cell lung cancer. The assay was immunoSEQ multiplex PCR, and TCRdb's table has in-frame clones only and misses some. The profile covers roughly 38,000 clones, with around 84% appearing a single time and 3.5% taken by the ten largest. The study's findings and limits: There was an association of higher blood T cell density with longer overall survival. The study found T cell clonality highest in uninvolved adjacent lung, above tumor. Median detection of top 100 tumor clones in adjacent lung was about 60 clones.

This chain links TRBV4-2 with TRBJ1-2; TRBD1 matches at 7 bases. This specimen was peripheral blood, taken before any cancer treatment. This clonotype was sampled from a man aged 18 to 50 with stage I lung adenocarcinoma. The CDR3 nucleotides read TGTGCCAGCAGCCAAGATTGGAACAGGGGAGTTTACTATGGCTACACCTTC. Its translation is CASSQDWNRGVYYGYTF.